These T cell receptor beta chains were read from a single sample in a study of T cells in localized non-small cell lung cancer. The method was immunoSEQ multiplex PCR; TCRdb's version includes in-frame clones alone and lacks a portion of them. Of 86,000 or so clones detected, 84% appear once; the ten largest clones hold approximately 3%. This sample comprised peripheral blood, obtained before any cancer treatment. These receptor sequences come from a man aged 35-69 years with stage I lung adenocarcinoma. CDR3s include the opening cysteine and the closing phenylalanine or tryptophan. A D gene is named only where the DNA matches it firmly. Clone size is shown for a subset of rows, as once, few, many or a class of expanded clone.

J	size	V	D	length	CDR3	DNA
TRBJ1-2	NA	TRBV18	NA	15	CASSPTGDWSYGYTF	TGTGCCAGCTCCCCAACCGGGGATTGGAGTTATGGCTACACCTTC
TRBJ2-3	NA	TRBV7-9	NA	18	CASSPRGGGGLRTDTQYF	TGTGCCAGCAGCCCCCGAGGGGGCGGGGGGTTACGCACAGATACGCAGTATTTT
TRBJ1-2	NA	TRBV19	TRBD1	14	CASSTRTGGIGYTF	TGTGCCAGTAGTACCCGGACAGGGGGAATAGGCTACACCTTC
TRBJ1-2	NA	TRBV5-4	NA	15	CASSLEQSELYGYTF	TGTGCCAGCAGCTTGGAACAGTCGGAACTCTATGGCTACACCTTC
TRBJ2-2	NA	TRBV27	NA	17	CASSSGTTGYSTGELFF	TGTGCCAGCAGCTCCGGAACCACAGGGTATTCAACCGGGGAGCTGTTTTTT
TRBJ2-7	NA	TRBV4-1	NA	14	CASSPTRPPYEQYF	TGCGCCAGCAGCCCCACGAGGCCCCCCTACGAGCAGTACTTC
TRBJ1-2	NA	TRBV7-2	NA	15	CASSLESTPNYGYTF	TGTGCCAGCAGCTTAGAATCAACTCCTAACTATGGCTACACCTTC
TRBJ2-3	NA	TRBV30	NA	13	CAWSNGVGDTQYF	TGTGCCTGGAGTAATGGGGTCGGGGATACGCAGTATTTT
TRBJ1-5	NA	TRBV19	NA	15	CASSITGGSNQPQHF	TGTGCCAGTAGTATAACGGGGGGATCAAATCAGCCCCAGCATTTT
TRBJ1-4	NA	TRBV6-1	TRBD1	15	CASSEITGENEKLFF	TGTGCCAGCAGTGAAATAACAGGGGAGAATGAAAAACTGTTTTTT
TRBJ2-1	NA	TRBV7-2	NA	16	CASSPAGTSSYNEQFF	TGTGCCAGCAGCCCCGCCGGGACGAGCTCCTACAATGAGCAGTTCTTC
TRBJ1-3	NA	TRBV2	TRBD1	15	CASYGQGGFGSTIYF	TGTGCCAGTTATGGACAGGGGGGCTTTGGAAGCACCATATATTTT
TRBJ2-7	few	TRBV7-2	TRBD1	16	CASRPTSGQIFYEQYF	TGTGCCAGCAGACCAACCTCGGGACAGATCTTTTACGAGCAGTACTTC